The entry below describes one TCR beta chain. Its target is unknown. The CDR3 loop spans 13 amino acids. CDR1 is LNHDA and CDR2 is SQIVND in the germline V gene (reference sequence). The V gene lost 10 bases and the J gene lost 3 bases, with 13 bases spanning the gap. Generated by immunoSEQ multiplex PCR, the TCRdb table keeps only in-frame clones and is missing some. The sample carries fewer than 65,000 clones, roughly 82% recorded once. This entry belongs to a study of T cell responses to AZD1222 COVID-19 vaccine. Study findings and constraints: Seropositivity was recorded at baseline in only 6 or 7 AZD1222 recipients. Donors skewed white British and female; clonal diversity was possibly underestimated. As reported, nearly half of all spike-specific TCRs target variant regions that are unmutated. Spike-specific TCR breadth and depth both grew after two AZD1222 doses.

The specimen comprised peripheral blood, sampled on day 0 of AZD1222 vaccination. This receptor was obtained from an adult in good health. The rearrangement joins TRBV19 to TRBJ2-1, with D possibly being TRBD1 (6 bases). The DNA for the CDR3 is TGTGCCACCAAAGGACAGAGCTACAATGAGCAGTTCTTC. This translates into CATKGQSYNEQFF. Full variable domain (rest looked up from reference TRBV19 and TRBJ2-1): DGGITQSPKYLFRKEGQNVTLSCEQNLNHDAMYWYRQDPGQGLRLIYYSQIVNDFQKGDIAEGYSVSREKKESFPLTVTSAQKNPTAFYLCATKGQSYNEQFFGPGTRLTVL.